The 12 T cell receptor beta chains below were found in one sample sequenced in a study of T-cell reconstitution after alpha-beta-depleted transplantation in children. The authors prepared the TCRbeta library with unique molecular identifiers. MiXCR was run by TCRdb on the PCR reads, yielding one entry per CDR3 protein. The sample shows hundreds of thousands of distinct CDR3 sequences, around 10% of them seen only once. This material consisted of peripheral blood, taken 180 days after TCRalphabeta/CD19-depleted stem cell transplant. The origin of the receptors is a male patient aged 2-15 years who had a stem cell transplant for chronic granulomatous disease, so the T cells may come from the graft donor.

In regard to this clonotype: This may arise from a read error, as a much more abundant clone is one base away. The chain couples TRBV10-3 to TRBJ2-3; no firm D call. Per germline, CDR1 ENHRY and CDR2 SYGVKD. V lost 7 bases, J lost 1 base, and 6 bases lay in between. The CDR3 runs 12 residues. The CDR3 DNA reads as TGTGCCATCATGGGGTGCACAGATACGCAGTATTTT. Residues: CAIMGCTDTQYF.

This clonotype was counted ten times or more. The V gene is TRBV20-1, the J gene TRBJ2-3, with D perhaps TRBD1 or TRBD2 (6 bases each). This CDR3 contains 12 residues. CDR1 is DFQATT and CDR2 is SNEGSKA in the germline V gene (reference sequence). This CDR3 reads CTGGWGTDTQYF. The DNA of the CDR3 is TGCACCGGGGGCTGGGGCACAGATACGCAGTATTTT.

A remark on this clonotype: This clone may be a read error of a much larger clone one base away. The rearrangement uses TRBV6-2 or TRBV6-3 and TRBJ1-2, with D unresolved. CDR3 length: 12 residues. Per germline, CDR1 MNHEY and CDR2 SVGEGT. V was clipped by 6 bases and J by 9 bases, with 14 bases between them. The CDR3 here is CASREDVYCYTF. The DNA for the CDR3 is TGTGCCAGCAGGGAGGACGTTTATTGCTACACCTTC.

This clonotype came up many times. CDR3 sequence: CASSLGSGHKYF. For the CDR3, the DNA is TGTGCCAGCAGCTTAGGATCCGGCCACAAGTACTTC. The rearrangement links TRBV7-8 to TRBJ2-5; D is uncertain. The CDR3 totals 12 residues. The V gene lost 1 base and the J gene lost 12 bases, with 12 bases spanning the gap. Germline CDR1 SGHVS, CDR2 FQNEAQ. Looking up the rest from reference TRBV7-8 and TRBJ2-5 gives the full variable domain: GAGVSQSPRYKVAKRGQDVALRCDPISGHVSLFWYQQALGQGPEFLTYFQNEAQLDKSGLPSDRFFAERPEGSVSTLKIQRTQQEDSAVYLCASSLGSGHKYFGPGTRLLVL.

This clonotype occurred many times. This chain uses TRBV7-9 with TRBJ2-1; no definite D call. Per the germline V gene, CDR1 is SEHNR and CDR2 is FQNEAQ (reference sequence). The CDR3 loop spans 12 amino acids. V lost 2 bases and J 9 bases, leaving 8 bases between the germline ends. CDR3 coding DNA: TGTGCCAGCAGCTTAACGGTAGCTGAGCAGTTCTTC. Residues: CASSLTVAEQFF.

This clonotype was counted many times. CDR3 bases: TGCAGCGTTGCCCCGGACGGCGCAGGAGAAAAACTGTTTTTT. The encoded protein is CSVAPDGAGEKLFF. The rearrangement links TRBV29-1 to TRBJ1-4, with D uncertain. The CDR3 is 14 residues long. Trimming stripped 4 bases from V and 8 bases from J, with 17 bases between. Germline V CDR1 and CDR2: SQVTM, ANQGSEA. Full variable domain (missing parts from reference TRBV29-1 and TRBJ1-4): SAVISQKPSRDICQRGTSLTIQCQVDSQVTMMFWYRQQPGQSLTLIATANQGSEATYESGFVIDKFPISRPNLTFSTLTVSNMSPEDSSIYLCSVAPDGAGEKLFFGSGTQLSVL.

This clonotype occurred many times. This chain uses TRBV5-1 with TRBJ2-5; TRBD2 matches at 12 bases. V lost 4 bases, J lost 6 bases, and 7 bases stayed unmatched. The CDR3 is 15 residues long. The germline CDR1 and CDR2 sequences are SGHRS and YFSETQ. The CDR3 spells CASSPTSGGRKTQYF. The CDR3 bases are TGCGCCAGCAGCCCAACTAGCGGGGGGCGGAAGACCCAGTACTTC.

The gene calls are TRBV29-1 and TRBJ2-5; 14 bases map to TRBD2. Germline lookup yields CDR1 SQVTM and CDR2 ANQGSEA. Trimming at V came to 4 bases and at J to 1 base, leaving 5 bases not matched to a gene. The CDR3 length is 16 residues. CDR3 region: CSVAGLAGAIQETQYF. The CDR3 DNA reads TGCAGCGTTGCGGGACTAGCGGGAGCGATCCAAGAGACCCAGTACTTC.

This CDR3 is CSVNSPVEQYF. The CDR3 DNA reads as TGCAGTGTCAACTCTCCTGTCGAGCAGTACTTC. The chain uses TRBV20-1 and TRBJ2-7; no firm D call. The V end was cut by 7 bases, the J end by 6 bases, with 13 bases between. The CDR3 length is 11 residues. Looked up from germline, CDR1 is DFQATT and CDR2 is SNEGSKA (reference sequence).

As concerns this clonotype: A read error may be the cause here, since a much bigger clone is one base away. The genes are TRBV6-1 and TRBJ2-2; D gene unclear. Germline-derived CDR1 and CDR2 are MNHNS and SASEGT. This CDR3 is 14 amino acids long. V gave up 7 bases and J gave up 6 bases, with 15 bases separating them. CDR3 protein: CASKIGSGSGELFF. The CDR3 nucleotides are TGTGCCAGCAAAATAGGTAGTGGGTCCGGGGAGCTGTTTTTT.

The table lists this clonotype with a few counts. The V gene is TRBV18, the J gene TRBJ2-7; D is ambiguous. CDR1 is KGHSH and CDR2 is LQKENI in the germline V gene. The CDR3 is 12 residues long. V was shortened by 6 bases and J by 3 bases, with 9 bases between the two germline ends. In nucleotides, the CDR3 is TGTGCCAGCTCTCCCAACTACTACGAGCAGTACTTC. It translates to CASSPNYYEQYF. The variable domain in full, with the rest retrieved from reference TRBV18 and TRBJ2-7, is NAGVMQNPRHLVRRRGQEARLRCSPMKGHSHVYWYRQLPEEGLKFMVYLQKENIIDESGMPKERFSAEFPKEGPSILRIQQVVRGDSAAYFCASSPNYYEQYFGPGTRLTVT.

This clonotype was recorded at least ten times. This rearrangement joins TRBV6-2 or TRBV6-3 to TRBJ2-7; D remains ambiguous. The CDR3 runs to 15 residues. Germline CDR1 reads MNHEY; CDR2 reads SVGEGT. V was shortened by 10 bases and J by 6 bases, with 25 bases between the two germline ends. CDR3 sequence reads: CAIPTWAVTSLEQYF. CDR3 sequence (DNA): TGTGCCATCCCGACTTGGGCGGTTACGAGCCTCGAGCAGTACTTC.